These T cell receptor beta chains were read from a single sample in a study of T cells in narcolepsy. Some clones are missing from TCRdb's copy, which holds only in-frame ones; the method was immunoSEQ multiplex PCR. The sample holds about 30,000 clones, approximately 80% seen once. Sequenced sample: CD45RA- memory CD4+ T cells from PBMCs. The origin of the receptors is a human donor with narcolepsy. CDR3s include the opening cysteine and the closing phenylalanine or tryptophan. Fields, in order: D gene, V gene, J gene, clone size, CDR3 length, CDR3 protein, CDR3 DNA. The D gene is left open where the match is weak. Size is omitted from some rows. Given values are once, few, many or a class for expanded clones.

TRBD2,TRBV5-1,TRBJ2-7,once,14,CASSDSGRMNEQYF,TGCGCCAGCAGCGATAGCGGGAGGATGAACGAGCAGTACTTC
TRBD1,TRBV2,TRBJ2-5,once,15,CASNSAGTGVETQYF,TGTGCCAGCAACTCAGCCGGGACAGGGGTGGAGACCCAGTACTTC
TRBD2,TRBV5-1,TRBJ2-7,-,16,CASSLTRGGVTYEQYF,TGCGCCAGCAGCTTAACCCGCGGGGGGGTGACCTACGAGCAGTACTTC
TRBD2,TRBV4-2,TRBJ2-1,-,16,CASSQVPSGRATEQFF,TGTGCCAGCAGCCAAGTTCCCAGCGGGAGGGCCACTGAGCAGTTCTTC
-,TRBV19,TRBJ1-6,-,14,CASMERGSNSPLHF,TGTGCCAGTATGGAGCGGGGGAGTAATTCACCCCTCCACTTT
TRBD2,TRBV27,TRBJ2-3,-,16,CASSLTSLAGTDTQYF,TGTGCCAGCAGTTTGACCTCACTAGCGGGCACAGATACGCAGTATTTT
-,TRBV19,TRBJ2-7,-,13,CASNSGRSPEQYF,TGTGCCAGTAATTCCGGGCGATCCCCCGAGCAGTACTTC
-,TRBV28,TRBJ1-1,-,13,CASSPIKNTEAFF,TGTGCCAGCAGCCCTATAAAGAACACTGAAGCTTTCTTT
TRBD2,TRBV7-2,TRBJ2-7,once,17,CASSLQGTSGDPYEQYF,TGTGCCAGCAGCCTCCAAGGGACTAGCGGGGACCCCTACGAGCAGTACTTC
-,TRBV10-2,TRBJ2-5,-,12,CASSEEYSTPYF,TGCGCCAGCAGTGAGGAATATTCTACCCCGTACTTC
TRBD1,TRBV5-6,TRBJ2-5,-,16,CASRTRFRGMGETQYF,TGTGCCAGCAGAACCCGCTTCAGGGGGATGGGGGAGACCCAGTACTTC
TRBD1,TRBV5-1,TRBJ2-5,once,14,CASSSGQGGETQYF,TGCGCCAGCAGCTCGGGACAGGGAGGAGAGACCCAGTACTTC
-,TRBV28,TRBJ2-7,-,13,CASSYGGGYEQYF,TGTGCCAGCAGTTACGGGGGCGGCTACGAGCAGTACTTC
-,TRBV18,TRBJ1-6,few,14,CASSLLETNSPLHF,TGTGCCAGCTCACTTTTGGAGACGAATTCACCCCTCCACTTT
TRBD1,TRBV6-4,TRBJ2-1,-,13,CASSDRPRGQRFF,TGTGCCAGCAGTGACAGGCCCAGGGGGCAGCGGTTCTTC
-,TRBV9,TRBJ1-1,-,15,CASTVDSHMNTEAFF,TGTGCCAGCACCGTTGACAGTCACATGAACACTGAAGCTTTCTTT
-,TRBV12-5,TRBJ2-5,-,14,CASARGTHQETQYF,TGTGCTAGTGCCCGTGGGACTCATCAAGAGACCCAGTACTTC
TRBD2,TRBV7-2,TRBJ2-7,-,15,CASSFSGGGSYEQYF,TGTGCCAGCAGCTTCTCCGGCGGGGGCTCCTACGAGCAGTACTTC
-,TRBV27,TRBJ1-2,-,15,CASSLFARADYGYTF,TGTGCCAGCAGTTTGTTTGCCCGCGCCGACTATGGCTACACCTTC
TRBD2,TRBV7-2,TRBJ2-1,once,17,CASSLRGGTSSYNEQFF,TGTGCCAGCAGCTTACGGGGGGGGACGAGCTCCTACAATGAGCAGTTCTTC
-,TRBV6-5,TRBJ1-1,-,15,CASSSPTGRDTEAFF,TGTGCCAGCAGCTCCCCGACAGGACGCGACACTGAAGCTTTCTTT
TRBD1,TRBV18,TRBJ1-1,-,16,CASSPFSTGGFTEAFF,TGTGCCAGCTCACCATTTTCGACAGGGGGATTCACTGAAGCTTTCTTT
-,TRBV5-4,TRBJ2-6,-,18,CASSPWSGRLSGANVLTF,TGTGCCAGCAGCCCATGGAGCGGGCGTCTCTCTGGGGCCAACGTCCTGACTTTC
-,TRBV28,TRBJ1-1,-,13,CASSYNDKPEAFF,TGTGCCAGCAGTTATAACGATAAGCCTGAAGCTTTCTTT
TRBD1,TRBV5-5,TRBJ2-4,-,14,CASSLSTGENIQYF,TGTGCCAGCAGCTTATCCACAGGGGAGAACATTCAGTACTTC
TRBD2,TRBV6-1,TRBJ2-3,few,17,CASSEASTSGSSDTQYF,TGTGCCAGCAGTGAAGCTAGCACTAGCGGGAGCTCAGATACGCAGTATTTT
-,TRBV30,TRBJ1-2,-,11,CAWSAPGGYTF,TGTGCCTGGAGCGCCCCTGGTGGCTACACCTTC
TRBD1,TRBV5-1,TRBJ1-1,-,15,CASSYGTGRNTEAFF,TGCGCCAGCAGCTATGGGACAGGGAGGAACACTGAAGCTTTCTTT
-,TRBV11-3,TRBJ1-3,-,14,CASSAGGSGNTIYF,TGTGCCAGCAGCGCGGGAGGTTCTGGAAACACCATATATTTT
-,TRBV6-5,TRBJ2-2,-,12,CASSSYTGELFF,TGTGCCAGCAGTTCCTACACCGGGGAGCTGTTTTTT
TRBD1,TRBV19,TRBJ1-5,-,14,CASSHRDSQRPQHF,TGTGCCAGTAGCCACCGGGACAGCCAGCGGCCCCAGCATTTT
TRBD1,TRBV19,TRBJ2-5,-,15,CASSRTGGAEETQYF,TGTGCCAGTAGTAGGACAGGGGGCGCGGAAGAGACCCAGTACTTC
-,TRBV25-1,TRBJ1-3,-,14,CASSDHVRGNTIYF,TGTGCCAGCAGCGACCATGTAAGGGGAAACACCATATATTTT
-,TRBV6-1,TRBJ2-7,-,16,CASSALLSVSSYEQYF,TGTGCCAGCAGTGCCCTCCTATCGGTTAGCTCCTACGAGCAGTACTTC
-,TRBV5-1,TRBJ1-1,-,15,CASSLAPGGNTEAFF,TGCGCCAGCAGCTTGGCTCCAGGAGGGAACACTGAAGCTTTCTTT
-,TRBV7-3,TRBJ1-1,few,14,CASSPLGRGTEAFF,TGTGCCAGCAGCCCGTTAGGTCGGGGAACTGAAGCTTTCTTT
-,TRBV6-5,TRBJ1-5,-,14,CASSYSGGGQPQHF,TGTGCCAGCAGTTACTCTGGGGGCGGGCAGCCCCAGCATTTT
-,TRBV5-1,TRBJ1-1,-,15,CASSLGPGAAVEAFF,TGCGCCAGCAGCTTAGGCCCCGGGGCAGCGGTTGAAGCTTTCTTT
-,TRBV19,TRBJ2-2,few,15,CASSRQRSLTGELFF,TGTGCCAGTAGTAGACAGAGGTCCCTCACCGGGGAGCTGTTTTTT
-,TRBV5-4,TRBJ2-3,-,12,CASSLDSDTQYF,TGTGCCAGCAGCTTGGATTCAGATACGCAGTATTTT
TRBD2,TRBV5-1,TRBJ2-1,few,15,CASSMGLAGGNEQFF,TGCGCCAGCAGCATGGGACTAGCGGGAGGGAATGAGCAGTTCTTC
-,TRBV15,TRBJ2-5,-,11,CATSGRGSVYF,TGTGCCACCAGCGGCCGGGGCTCCGTGTACTTC
-,TRBV27,TRBJ2-2,-,16,CASSLSPRPNTGELFF,TGTGCCAGCAGTTTATCCCCCCGTCCGAACACCGGGGAGCTGTTTTTT
-,TRBV11-2,TRBJ1-1,medium-sized,13,CASSLVSGTEAFF,TGTGCCAGCAGCTTAGTATCTGGAACTGAAGCTTTCTTT
-,TRBV28,TRBJ1-5,-,15,CASSLRTASNQPQHF,TGTGCCAGCAGTTTGCGGACAGCTAGCAATCAGCCCCAGCATTTT
TRBD1,TRBV7-9,TRBJ2-1,-,14,CASSLTGANNEQFF,TGTGCCAGCAGCTTGACAGGGGCGAACAATGAGCAGTTCTTC
TRBD1,TRBV6-5,TRBJ1-5,-,14,CASKSTGSNQPQHF,TGTGCCAGCAAATCGACAGGGAGCAATCAGCCCCAGCATTTT
TRBD2,TRBV6-5,TRBJ2-1,-,12,CASSRTSGIVVF,TGTGCCAGCAGTAGGACTAGCGGGATCGTGGTCTTC
-,TRBV6-5,TRBJ1-6,-,10,CAENNSPLHF,TGTGCAGAGAACAATTCACCCCTCCACTTT
TRBD1,TRBV15,TRBJ2-1,-,15,CATSRVRQGKNEQFF,TGTGCCACCAGCAGAGTAAGACAGGGGAAGAATGAGCAGTTCTTC
TRBD1,TRBV2,TRBJ2-7,-,12,CASTQGHYEQYF,TGTGCCAGCACACAGGGGCACTACGAGCAGTACTTC
-,TRBV7-9,TRBJ2-1,-,13,CASSLGLYNEQFF,TGTGCCAGCAGCTTAGGTCTATACAATGAGCAGTTCTTC
-,TRBV7-9,TRBJ1-2,-,13,CASSLEPNYGYTF,TGTGCCAGCAGCTTGGAGCCTAACTATGGCTACACCTTC
-,TRBV27,TRBJ1-1,-,17,CASSPPPGSSGNTEAFF,TGTGCCAGCAGTCCGCCTCCAGGTTCATCGGGCAACACTGAAGCTTTCTTT